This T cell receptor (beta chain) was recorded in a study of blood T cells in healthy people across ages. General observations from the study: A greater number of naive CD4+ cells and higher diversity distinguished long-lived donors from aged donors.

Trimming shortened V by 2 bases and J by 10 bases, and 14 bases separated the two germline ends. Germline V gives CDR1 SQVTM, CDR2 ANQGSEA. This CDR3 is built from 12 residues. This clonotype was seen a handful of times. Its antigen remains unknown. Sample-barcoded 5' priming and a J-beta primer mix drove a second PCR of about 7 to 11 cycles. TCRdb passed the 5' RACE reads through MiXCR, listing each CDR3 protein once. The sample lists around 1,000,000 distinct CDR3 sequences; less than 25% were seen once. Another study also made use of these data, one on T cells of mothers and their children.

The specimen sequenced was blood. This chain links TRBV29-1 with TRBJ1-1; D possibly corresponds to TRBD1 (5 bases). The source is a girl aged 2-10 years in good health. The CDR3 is CSVETGGGPAFF. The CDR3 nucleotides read TGCAGCGTTGAAACAGGTGGGGGTCCAGCTTTCTTT. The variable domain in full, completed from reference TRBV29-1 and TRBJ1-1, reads SAVISQKPSRDICQRGTSLTIQCQVDSQVTMMFWYRQQPGQSLTLIATANQGSEATYESGFVIDKFPISRPNLTFSTLTVSNMSPEDSSIYLCSVETGGGPAFFGQGTRLTVV.